A single sample is the source of the 22 T cell receptor beta chains below, sequenced in a study of Ad26.COV2.S vaccination and SARS-CoV-2 variants. Stated treatment: over 15 received Ad26.COV2.S at low or high dose, single or two shots; 5 received placebo; per-sample allocation not given. Sampling was performed 63 days after the first vaccine or placebo injection. Some clones are missing from TCRdb's copy, which holds only in-frame ones; the method was immunoSEQ multiplex PCR. This table holds some 520,000 clones, 70% to 90% found once. The sample here was peripheral blood, taken in a trial of Ad26.COV2.S vaccine versus placebo. The receptor source for this set is a person between 18 and 59 years old who received the Ad26.COV2.S COVID-19 vaccine or a placebo.

The chain recombines TRBV6-5 with TRBJ1-2; D uncertain. The CDR3 runs to 13 residues. Between the trimmed V and J ends, which lost 2 bases and 7 bases, there was a span of 11 bases. Looked up from germline, CDR1 is MNHEY and CDR2 is SVGAGI. CDR3 loop: CASSYNGAGGYTF. CDR3 bases: TGTGCCAGCAGTTACAACGGAGCCGGTGGCTACACCTTC.

This chain connects TRBV5-4 to TRBJ2-7; D possibly corresponds to TRBD2 (5 bases). V shed 0 bases and J shed 3 bases, with 16 bases lying between them. CDR3 length equals 16 residues. Germline V gives CDR1 SGHNT, CDR2 YYREEE (reference sequence). The CDR3 DNA sequence: TGTGCCAGCAGCTTGGGAGGGAGTTTGGTTGGCTACGAGCAGTACTTC. Translation: CASSLGGSLVGYEQYF.

The chain carries TRBV2 and TRBJ2-2, with 8 bases fitting TRBD2. The CDR3 has 14 amino acids. Per germline, CDR1 SNHLY and CDR2 FYNNEI. After removal of 2 bases from V and 6 bases from J, the junction contained 2 bases not matched to a gene. The CDR3 loop is CASSEIGGAGELFF. CDR3 DNA sequence: TGTGCCAGCAGTGAAATCGGGGGGGCCGGGGAGCTGTTTTTT.

The rearrangement uses TRBV7-6 and TRBJ2-5; 8 nucleotides line up with TRBD1. The CDR3 extends over 14 amino acids. V shed 5 bases and J 5 bases; nucleotides not matched to a gene: 7. Looked up from germline, CDR1 is SGHVS and CDR2 is FNYEAQ. CDR3 loop: CASSPQGAKETQYF. CDR3 bases: TGTGCCAGCAGCCCCCAGGGGGCGAAGGAGACCCAGTACTTC.

V is TRBV30 and J is TRBJ1-2; D call uncertain. With 4 bases removed from V and 2 bases from J, the gap between germline ends came to 8 bases. The CDR3 runs 12 residues. CDR1 is GTSNPN and CDR2 is SVGIG in the germline V gene (reference sequence). This CDR3 reads CAWTLGNYGYTF. The CDR3 DNA reads TGTGCCTGGACCTTGGGAAACTATGGCTACACCTTC.

This CDR3 is CASSLGVGVLPQHF. The CDR3 DNA reads as TGTGCCAGCAGCCTCGGTGTAGGGGTTTTGCCCCAGCATTTT. The chain has TRBV3-1 (or the pseudogene TRBV3-2) and TRBJ1-5; TRBD1 is a possible D gene (5 bases). The CDR3 is 14 residues long. The V end lost 4 bases, the J end lost 9 bases, and 16 bases lay between the germline ends. Looked up from germline, CDR1 is LGHDT and CDR2 is YNNKEL (reference sequence).

The chain couples TRBV10-3 to TRBJ2-1; D not resolved. CDR1 and CDR2 from the germline V gene are ENHRY and SYGVKD. CDR3 length: 15 residues. Trimming took off 6 bases at V and 5 bases at J, with 17 bases between the two ends. The CDR3 loop reads CAIRPATNAHNEQFF. The CDR3 DNA follows: TGTGCCATCAGGCCCGCGACCAACGCCCACAATGAGCAGTTCTTC.

This clone occurred once. The V gene is TRBV9, the J gene TRBJ1-1, with a weak D call TRBD1 (5 bases). CDR1 is SGDLS and CDR2 is YYNGEE in the germline V gene. CDR3 length: 14 residues. Trimming stripped 2 bases from V and 5 bases from J, with 13 bases between. The CDR3 coding sequence is TGTGCCAGCAGCGTTAGGGCAGGGAGGACTGAAGCTTTCTTT. This translates into CASSVRAGRTEAFF.

This sequence joins TRBV15 and TRBJ2-5, with D unresolved. This CDR3 comprises 12 residues. Germline loops: CDR1 LNHNV, CDR2 YYDKDF (reference sequence). V shed 3 bases and J shed 5 bases, with 7 bases lying between them. CDR3 sequence: CATSSGWETQYF. The DNA for the CDR3 is TGTGCCACCAGCAGTGGGTGGGAGACCCAGTACTTC.

The chain employs TRBV6-2 or TRBV6-3 and TRBJ1-5, with D possibly being TRBD1 (6 bases). CDR3 length equals 17 residues. Germline CDR1 reads MNHEY; CDR2 reads SVGEGT. Trimming removed 0 bases at V and 4 bases at J, with 16 bases between. DNA of the CDR3: TGTGCCAGCAGTTACTCGCCTACAGGGATCGGGAATCAGCCCCAGCATTTT. It yields the protein CASSYSPTGIGNQPQHF.

Comments on this clone: Other DNA sequences in the same sample also yield this CDR3. This chain connects TRBV28 to TRBJ2-5, with unresolved D. CDR3 length: 12 amino acids. CDR1 and CDR2 from the germline V gene are MDHEN and SYDVKM. The ends were cut back, 1 base at V and 4 bases at J, with 4 bases in the middle. The CDR3 DNA is TGTGCCAGCAGTTTATTCGTAGAGACCCAGTACTTC. Protein product: CASSLFVETQYF.

The chain joins TRBV28 to TRBJ2-1, with 7 bases fitting TRBD1. The CDR3 loop spans 13 amino acids. The V and J ends lost 5 bases and 7 bases, in that order; junction bases with no gene match: 5. From germline, CDR1 is MDHEN and CDR2 SYDVKM. The CDR3 region has the DNA TGTGCCAGCAGTCCCTCACAGGGGAATGAGCAGTTCTTC. The encoded protein is CASSPSQGNEQFF.

This chain joins TRBV21-1 and TRBJ1-1. TRBV21-1 is assigned pseudogene status. CDR3 size: 16 residues. The CDR3 nucleotides are TGTGCCAGCAGGGGAGGGACTAGGCAAAGGTCCACTGAAGCTTTCTTT. This sequence encodes CASRGGTRQRSTEAFF.

This chain uses TRBV30 with TRBJ1-5; D is uncertain. This CDR3 is 17 amino acids long. CDR1 is GTSNPN, CDR2 SVGIG, per germline (reference sequence). The V gene lost 2 bases and the J gene lost 3 bases, with 20 bases spanning the gap. CDR3 sequence: CAWSNTRTVTYNQPQHF. In nucleotides, the CDR3 is TGTGCCTGGAGTAATACCCGTACGGTGACTTACAATCAGCCCCAGCATTTT.

This chain uses TRBV2 with TRBJ1-5, with 10 bases matching TRBD1. This CDR3 comprises 14 residues. Per the germline V gene, CDR1 is SNHLY and CDR2 is FYNNEI. J lost 4 bases, V lost 6 bases, and 3 bases had no gene match. CDR3 nucleotides: TGTGCCAGCAGCCGGGACAGGGGAAATCAGCCCCAGCATTTT. The encoded protein is CASSRDRGNQPQHF. The full variable domain, with the rest looked up from reference TRBV2 and TRBJ1-5, is EPEVTQTPSHQVTQMGQEVILRCVPISNHLYFYWYRQILGQKVEFLVSFYNNEISEKSEIFDDQFSVERPDGSNFTLKIRSTKLEDSAMYFCASSRDRGNQPQHFGDGTRLSIL.

V is TRBV29-1 and J is TRBJ2-7, with D possibly being TRBD2 (5 bases). V lost 4 bases, J lost 3 bases, and 13 bases lay in between. The CDR3 totals 13 residues. The V gene's germline CDR1 is SQVTM and CDR2 ANQGSEA. CDR3 residues: CSVGREPYYEQYF. DNA of the CDR3: TGCAGCGTTGGACGGGAACCATACTACGAGCAGTACTTC.

The V call is TRBV5-4, the J call TRBJ2-1; 9 bases map to TRBD2. CDR1 and CDR2 from the germline V gene are SGHNT and YYREEE (reference sequence). The CDR3 runs to 19 residues. The J segment lost 8 bases and the V segment lost 0 bases, leaving 18 bases of the junction unmatched. The DNA of the CDR3 is TGTGCCAGCAGCTTGGCTGGGTCTAGCGGGACTGCTAGCGCCTATGAGCAGTTCTTC. Protein: CASSLAGSSGTASAYEQFF.

The chain is built from TRBV5-6 and TRBJ1-2; a weak D match, TRBD1 (5 bases). CDR3 length: 12 residues. The V end lost 5 bases, the J end lost 5 bases, and 10 bases lay between the germline ends. Germline lookup yields CDR1 SGHDT and CDR2 YYEEEE. The CDR3 bases are TGTGCCAGCAGGTCCTGGGGGTATGGCTACACCTTC. Translating gives CASRSWGYGYTF.

The chain couples TRBV7-8 to TRBJ2-1, with 9 nucleotides matching TRBD1. The CDR3 extends over 16 amino acids. Germline CDR1 is SGHVS and CDR2 is FQNEAQ. V trimming: 1 base; J trimming: 2 bases; junction bases outside the gene matches: 3. The CDR3 reads CASSLEDRGAYNEQFF. The CDR3 nucleotides are TGTGCCAGCAGCTTAGAGGACAGGGGCGCCTACAATGAGCAGTTCTTC.

This chain links TRBV7-6 with TRBJ1-5; D is ambiguous. Germline V gene data show CDR1 as SGHVS and CDR2 as FNYEAQ. V lost 1 base and J 3 bases, leaving 7 bases between the germline ends. The CDR3 length is 14 residues. As DNA, the CDR3 is TGTGCCAGCAGCTTAGGGTCGGTCAATCAGCCCCAGCATTTT. Its translation is CASSLGSVNQPQHF.

The rearrangement joins TRBV9 to TRBJ1-6; TRBD1 aligns across 9 bases. Germline values: CDR1 SGDLS, CDR2 YYNGEE. Trimming at V came to 0 bases and at J to 7 bases, leaving 8 bases not matched to a gene. This CDR3 contains 17 residues. The CDR3 coding sequence is TGTGCCAGCAGCGTAGGTTGGACAGGGGCCGAAAATTCACCCCTCCACTTT. This encodes CASSVGWTGAENSPLHF.

This clone was counted once. The rearrangement links TRBV7-9 to TRBJ1-6; 8 nucleotides align to TRBD1. The ends lost 5 bases at V and 7 bases at J; junction bases unmatched: 4. The CDR3 has 14 residues. Germline CDR1 reads SEHNR; CDR2 reads FQNEAQ (reference sequence). The CDR3 sequence: CASSPRQGNSPLHF. Here the CDR3 DNA reads TGTGCCAGCAGCCCCCGACAGGGGAATTCACCCCTCCACTTT.